The source of this T cell receptor beta chain is a study of T cells in Graves' hyperthyroidism and ophthalmopathy. Broader study findings: Blood held most thyroid clonotypes expanded above 0.001 frequency.

TCR beta CDR3 regions were amplified from RNA. The HTBI primer set was used in a first-round RT-PCR of the TCR CDR3. TCRdb reprocessed the multiplex PCR reads via MiXCR and lists one record per CDR3 protein. The table includes about 570,000 distinct CDR3 sequences, around 15% detected once. This clonotype was recorded at least ten times. Its antigen is undetermined. The CDR3 extends over 15 amino acids. After removal of 0 bases from V and 7 bases from J, the junction contained 8 bases not matched to a gene. The germline CDR1 and CDR2 sequences are SNHLY and FYNNEI. The chain carries TRBV2 and TRBJ2-7, with 8 bases that match TRBD1. The sequence was obtained from a woman aged 40 to 50 with Graves' hyperthyroidism. Sequencing input: blood. The CDR3 sequence: CASSEAGRGPGEQYF. For the CDR3, the DNA is TGTGCCAGCAGTGAAGCCGGCAGGGGGCCGGGTGAGCAGTACTTC.